Following are 27 T cell receptor beta chains from one sample sequenced in a study of tumor-infiltrating lymphocytes in oesophageal squamous cell carcinoma (dated by TCRdb to 2016 to 2017). The library was generated by PCR. This sample was sequenced with an Illumina HiSeq 2000. Starting from the raw public reads, TCRdb applied fastp trimming at Q25, assembled clones with MiXCR and retained in-frame beta chains. A single entry per CDR3 protein holds the most common genes and DNA from its merged rows. In all, the sample holds about 2,500 distinct CDR3 sequences, and approximately 15% of those were seen once. Under 30% of the sample goes to the ten largest clones. The specimen was esophageal tumor tissue. These receptors all come from a male donor with esophageal squamous cell carcinoma.

This clonotype showed up just a few times. This may come from a read error, since a much larger clone is one base off. This chain links TRBV6-6 with TRBJ2-1; no clear D gene. The DNA matches TRBJ2-7 better at its end, which makes the J call doubtful. Germline V CDR1 and CDR2: MNHNY, SVGAGI (reference sequence). The CDR3 extends over 11 amino acids. The CDR3 sequence is CASSYYNEQYF. The DNA for the CDR3 is TGTGCCAGCAGTTACTACAATGAGCAGTACTTC.

CDR3: CASYQLMNTEAFF. The CDR3 nucleotides read TGTGCCAGCTACCAACTTATGAACACTGAAGCTTTCTTT. This chain joins TRBV18 and TRBJ1-1; D is undetermined. V was trimmed by 7 bases and J by 0 bases, leaving 9 bases between them. The CDR3 totals 13 residues. CDR1 KGHSH and CDR2 LQKENI come from the germline V gene.

V gene TRBV19 combines with J gene TRBJ2-2; tentatively, D is TRBD1 (5 bases). The CDR3 spans 15 residues. With 3 bases removed from V and 4 bases from J, the gap between germline ends came to 12 bases. Germline values: CDR1 LNHDA, CDR2 SQIVND (reference sequence). CDR3 DNA sequence: TGTGCCAGTAGTATCCCCAGGGATGGCACCGGGGAGCTGTTTTTT. It specifies CASSIPRDGTGELFF.

In regard to this clonotype: A read error is likely, as this CDR3 ends without the conserved phenylalanine or tryptophan. The limits of the CDR3 on the DNA are not certain, so only TCRdb's listed CDR3 is given. The V call is TRBV27, the J call TRBJ2-6. Including both end residues, the CDR3 is 9 amino acids long. Germline V gene lookup returns CDR1 MNHEY and CDR2 SMNVEV (reference sequence). CDR3 region: CASSLTGTS.

The sample holds many counts of this clonotype. The chain is built from TRBV18 and TRBJ2-3, with D tentatively TRBD1 (5 bases). From germline, CDR1 is KGHSH and CDR2 LQKENI. V was pared by 2 bases and J by 3 bases, with 9 bases between. The CDR3 contains 14 residues. The CDR3 loop is CASSPKGPTDTQYF. Here the CDR3 DNA reads TGTGCCAGCTCACCAAAGGGGCCGACAGATACGCAGTATTTT. The full variable domain, with the rest looked up from reference TRBV18 and TRBJ2-3, is NAGVMQNPRHLVRRRGQEARLRCSPMKGHSHVYWYRQLPEEGLKFMVYLQKENIIDESGMPKERFSAEFPKEGPSILRIQQVVRGDSAAYFCASSPKGPTDTQYFGPGTRLTVL.

This rearrangement joins TRBV20-1 to TRBJ2-5, with D hard to call. TRBJ2-1 explains the end of the DNA better; the J call may be wrong. The CDR3 consists of 15 residues. Germline V gives CDR1 DFQATT, CDR2 SNEGSKA (reference sequence). CDR3 coding DNA: TGCAGTGCTAGAGATGAGGTTAGCTCCTACAATGAGCAGTTCTTC. It translates to CSARDEVSSYNEQFF.

Note on this clonotype: With a much larger clone just one base away, this may be a read error. The rearrangement links TRBV25-1 to TRBJ2-6, with TRBD2 matching over 7 bases. The DNA end lines up better with TRBJ2-1; the J call may be wrong. Looked up from germline, CDR1 is MGHDK and CDR2 is SYGVNS. The CDR3 length is 12 residues. The CDR3 DNA follows: TGTGCCAGCACCCCGGGAGGCGACGAGCAGTTCTTC. It translates to CASTPGGDEQFF.

This clonotype was observed once. The rearrangement joins TRBV28 to TRBJ1-2; no clear D. The germline V and J ends were trimmed by 5 bases and 1 base, with 5 bases remaining between them. CDR3 length: 12 residues. Germline V gene data show CDR1 as MDHEN and CDR2 as SYDVKM. Written as DNA, the CDR3 is TGTGCCAGCAGTATACTTAACTATGGCTACACCTTC. Translation gives CASSILNYGYTF.

There are a few counts of this clonotype. Being one base from a much bigger clone, this may be a read error. The rearrangement uses TRBV6-4 and TRBJ2-5; D gene unclear. Gene TRBJ2-1 matches the end of the DNA better, so the J call may be wrong. There are 10 residues in the CDR3. Germline V gives CDR1 MRHNA, CDR2 SNTAGT. The CDR3 coding sequence is TGTGCCAGCCCACCCTACGAGCAGTTCTTC. As protein: CASPPYEQFF.

By its share, this clonotype is large. V is TRBV7-2 and J is TRBJ2-7, with TRBD1 identical over 8 bases. V trimming: 4 bases; J trimming: 0 bases; junction bases outside the gene matches: 2. This CDR3 is 14 amino acids long. Germline CDR1 is SGHTA and CDR2 is FQGNSA. The CDR3 is CASSSGGSSYEQYF. The CDR3 bases are TGTGCCAGCAGCTCAGGGGGCAGCTCCTACGAGCAGTACTTC.

The V gene is TRBV5-1, the J gene TRBJ1-2, with D possibly matching TRBD1 (5 bases). Trimming pared 1 base from V and 8 bases from J, leaving 12 bases between. The CDR3 spans 13 residues. CDR1 SGHRS and CDR2 YFSETQ come from the germline V gene. CDR3 DNA: TGCGCCAGCAGCTTGAGGGACTCAGGCGGCTACACCTTC. It encodes CASSLRDSGGYTF.

This clonotype has at least ten counts. V usage is TRBV9 and J usage is TRBJ2-1; D unresolved. This CDR3 has 14 amino acids. The V gene's germline CDR1 is SGDLS and CDR2 YYNGEE. V was pared by 2 bases and J by 7 bases, with 13 bases between. CDR3 protein: CASSVGISGNEQFF. The CDR3 nucleotides read TGTGCCAGCAGCGTGGGAATTTCCGGGAATGAGCAGTTCTTC.

This chain joins TRBV20-1 and TRBJ1-2; D is uncertain. In germline, CDR1 is DFQATT, CDR2 SNEGSKA (reference sequence). Trimming pared 0 bases from V and 0 bases from J, leaving 17 bases between. This CDR3 is 17 amino acids long. The CDR3 spells CSARDPVPGASNYGYTF. The CDR3 region has the DNA TGCAGTGCTAGAGATCCAGTTCCGGGCGCTTCTAACTATGGCTACACCTTC.

About this clonotype itself: Lacking the conserved final phenylalanine or tryptophan, this CDR3 likely reflects a read error. No DNA is shown, since the ends of the CDR3 on it are uncertain; the CDR3 is the one TCRdb lists. This chain connects TRBV11-3 to TRBJ2-3; TRBD2 reflects the table's D call only, with no check against the DNA. The CDR3 is made up of 11 amino acids, end residues included. Looked up from germline, CDR1 is SGHNT and CDR2 is YENEEA. The CDR3 loop reads CASTAGGCSIL.

The rearrangement joins TRBV5-1 to TRBJ1-4, with D perhaps matching TRBD1 (5 bases). This CDR3 has 14 residues. The germline gives CDR1 SGHRS, CDR2 YFSETQ. V was clipped by 6 bases and J by 7 bases, with 16 bases between them. CDR3 nucleotide sequence: TGCGCCAGCAAATGGGGTGGGGCCGGTGAAAAACTGTTTTTT. Protein: CASKWGGAGEKLFF. Based on the CDR3 plus reference TRBV5-1 and TRBJ1-4, the full variable domain is KAGVTQTPRYLIKTRGQQVTLSCSPISGHRSVSWYQQTPGQGLQFLFEYFSETQRNKGNFPGRFSGRQFSNSRSEMNVSTLELGDSALYLCASKWGGAGEKLFFGSGTQLSVL.

By share, this clonotype ranks as large. V gene TRBV7-2 combines with J gene TRBJ2-3; the match to TRBD2 covers 7 bases. The V gene end was trimmed by 2 bases and the J gene end by 10 bases; junction bases not matched to a gene: 30. CDR1 and CDR2 (germline): SGHTA, FQGNSA. This CDR3 contains 21 residues. CDR3 protein: CASSLSPRGGLFRGDLLAQYF. The CDR3 DNA sequence: TGTGCCAGCAGCTTATCGCCTAGGGGCGGCCTCTTCCGGGGGGATCTCCTTGCGCAGTATTTT.

V gene TRBV20-1 combines with J gene TRBJ2-4; perhaps TRBD1 as D (6 bases). Trimming cost V 6 bases and J 0 bases, with 15 bases left between them. The length of the CDR3 is 15 residues. The germline gives CDR1 DFQATT, CDR2 SNEGSKA (reference sequence). The CDR3 nucleotides read TGCAGTGCCCTTGGACAGATTCTAGCCAAAAACATTCAGTACTTC. Amino acids: CSALGQILAKNIQYF.

V gene TRBV7-8 combines with J gene TRBJ2-1, with no clear D. Germline CDR1 SGHVS, CDR2 FQNEAQ. The CDR3 has 13 amino acids. CDR3 sequence: CAGGLVAGYEQFF. In nucleotides, the CDR3 is TGTGCGGGCGGCTTAGTGGCCGGCTACGAGCAGTTCTTC.

This clonotype was detected only once. The CDR3 does not close with the conserved phenylalanine or tryptophan, likely indicating a read error. The DNA is omitted, as the CDR3 cannot be located on it reliably, and the CDR3 follows TCRdb's listing. The chain uses TRBV7-2 and TRBJ2-6; no check of the table's D call, TRBD1, against the DNA was made. The CDR3 has 8 amino acids, counting both end residues. Germline CDR1 is SGHTA and CDR2 is FQGNSA. CDR3 in amino acids: CASSLGQG.

Concerning this clonotype itself: The conserved closing phenylalanine or tryptophan is absent in this CDR3, likely reflecting a read error. The limits of the CDR3 on the DNA are not certain, so only TCRdb's listed CDR3 is given. The chain has TRBV6-8 and TRBJ2-5; the table's D call, TRBD1, was not checked against the DNA. The CDR3 is made up of 14 amino acids, end residues included. Germline V gene sequence: CDR1 MNHGY, CDR2 SAAAGT. This chain's CDR3 is CASKAGLGGYTFGS.

This clonotype came up a few times. A clone one base away is much larger, so this may be a read error. V and J are TRBV6-4 and TRBJ2-1; 7 bases match TRBD1. This CDR3 has 15 residues. Germline lookup yields CDR1 MRHNA and CDR2 SNTAGT. V dropped 9 bases and J dropped 10; count of bases not matched to a gene: 18. In DNA, the CDR3 is TGTGCCAGGAACGCGACAGGGAGTGGATCCTACGAGCAGTTCTTC. This gives the protein CARNATGSGSYEQFF.

Remarks on this clonotype: Being one base from a much bigger clone, this may be a read error. This chain uses TRBV7-2 with TRBJ1-3, with TRBD1 matching over 8 bases. The CDR3 has 17 amino acids. The V and J ends lost 1 base and 2 bases, in that order; junction bases with no gene match: 7. CDR1 is SGHTA, CDR2 FQGNSA, per germline. The CDR3 sequence: CTSSLGPTGGTGNTIYF. The CDR3 DNA sequence: TGTACCAGCAGCTTAGGGCCAACAGGGGGGACTGGAAACACCATATATTTT.

This clonotype has at least ten counts. V is TRBV6-1 and J is TRBJ1-2, with D unresolved. Trimming left V 8 bases short and J 8 bases short, with 15 bases between. The CDR3 sequence is 12 residues long. CDR1 MNHNS and CDR2 SASEGT come from the germline V gene. The CDR3 DNA reads TGTGCCAGCGTATCCTCTATTGGGGGCTACACCTTC. Translated, it gives CASVSSIGGYTF.

In this sample, this clonotype is medium-sized (0.01 to 0.1%). The chain uses TRBV7-3 and TRBJ2-2, with 8 bases that match TRBD2. CDR3 length equals 14 residues. Germline-derived CDR1 and CDR2 are SGHTA and FQGTGA. Trimming at V came to 5 bases and at J to 7 bases, leaving 6 bases not matched to a gene. The CDR3: CASSPRGGGGELFF. The CDR3 DNA sequence: TGTGCCAGCAGCCCCCGGGGGGGAGGCGGGGAGCTGTTTTTT.

V and J are TRBV28 and TRBJ2-1, with D uncertain. Per the germline V gene, CDR1 is MDHEN and CDR2 is SYDVKM. Trimming pared 1 base from V and 12 bases from J, leaving 19 bases between. CDR3 size: 15 residues. The CDR3 sequence: CASSLLGGYTDTQFF. CDR3 sequence (DNA): TGTGCCAGCAGTTTATTGGGCGGATACACAGATACGCAGTTCTTC.

In this sample, this clonotype is large. The chain links TRBV7-2 to TRBJ2-5; 10 bases align to TRBD2. V shed 5 bases and J 0 bases; nucleotides not matched to a gene: 3. This CDR3 has 15 residues. Germline V CDR1 and CDR2: SGHTA, FQGNSA. CDR3 nucleotide sequence: TGTGCCAGCAGCCGAGCGGGGGGGTACCAAGAGACCCAGTACTTC. This gives the protein CASSRAGGYQETQYF. The whole variable domain, filled in from reference TRBV7-2 and TRBJ2-5, reads GAGVSQSPSNKVTEKGKDVELRCDPISGHTALYWYRQSLGQGLEFLIYFQGNSAPDKSGLPSDRFSAERTGGSVSTLTIQRTQQEDSAVYLCASSRAGGYQETQYFGPGTRLLVL.

Ten or more counts support this clonotype. This chain links TRBV4-2 with TRBJ2-3, with 12 bases lining up with TRBD2. V lost 0 bases to trimming and J lost 4 bases; unmatched junction nucleotides: 2. CDR1 and CDR2 from the germline V gene are LGHNA and YNFKEQ. The CDR3 totals 16 residues. The CDR3 reads CASSQESSGGADTQYF. The CDR3 DNA is TGTGCCAGCAGCCAAGAGTCTAGCGGGGGGGCAGATACGCAGTATTTT.